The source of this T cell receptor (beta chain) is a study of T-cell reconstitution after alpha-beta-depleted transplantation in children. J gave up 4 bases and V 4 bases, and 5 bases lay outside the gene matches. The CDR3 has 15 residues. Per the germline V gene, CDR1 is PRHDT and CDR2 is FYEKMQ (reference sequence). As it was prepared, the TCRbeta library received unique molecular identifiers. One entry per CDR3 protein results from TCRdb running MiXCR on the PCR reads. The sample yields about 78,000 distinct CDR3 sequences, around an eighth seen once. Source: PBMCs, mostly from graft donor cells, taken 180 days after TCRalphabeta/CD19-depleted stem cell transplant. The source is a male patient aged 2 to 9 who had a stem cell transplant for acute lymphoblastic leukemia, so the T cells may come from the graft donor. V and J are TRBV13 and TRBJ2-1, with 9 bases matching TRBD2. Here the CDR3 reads CASSWLAGSYNEQFF. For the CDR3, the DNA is TGTGCCAGCAGCTGGCTAGCGGGGAGTTACAATGAGCAGTTCTTC.